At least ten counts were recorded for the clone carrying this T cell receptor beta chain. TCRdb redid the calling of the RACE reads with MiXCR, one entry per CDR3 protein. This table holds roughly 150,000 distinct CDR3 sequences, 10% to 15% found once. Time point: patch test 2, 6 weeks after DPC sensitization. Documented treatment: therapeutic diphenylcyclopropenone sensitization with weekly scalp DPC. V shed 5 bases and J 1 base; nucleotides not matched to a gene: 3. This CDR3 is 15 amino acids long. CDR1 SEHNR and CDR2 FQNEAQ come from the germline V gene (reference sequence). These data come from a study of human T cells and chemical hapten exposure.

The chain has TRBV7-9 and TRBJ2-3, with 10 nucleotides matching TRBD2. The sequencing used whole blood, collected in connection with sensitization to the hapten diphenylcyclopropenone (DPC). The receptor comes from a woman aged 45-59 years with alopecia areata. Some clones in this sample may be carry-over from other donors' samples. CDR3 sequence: CASSRTSGGTDTQYF. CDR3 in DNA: TGTGCCAGCAGCCGGACTAGCGGAGGCACAGATACGCAGTATTTT.